A selection of T cell receptor beta chains follows, all from one sample in a study of T cell repertoires in cytomegalovirus infection. TCRdb redid the calling of the reads with MiXCR, one entry per CDR3 protein. The sample includes 630,000 or so distinct CDR3 sequences, more than 20% seen only once; the top ten take roughly 8%. Sequencing was performed on CD8+ T cells from PBMCs. These receptors originate from a human donor in good health (CMV status not recorded). Some clones in this sample may be carry-over from other donors' samples. CDR3s include the opening cysteine and the closing phenylalanine or tryptophan. Fields, in order: clone size, J gene, V gene, D gene, CDR3 DNA, CDR3 protein. A D gene is named only where the DNA matches it firmly. Some rows have no size entry. The others give once, few or many, or a class for an expanded clone.

clone_size: few; j_call: TRBJ2-3; v_call: TRBV20-1; d_call: TRBD1; cdr3_nt: TGCAGTGCTAGGGACAGGGACCTCACAGATACGCAGTATTTT; cdr3_aa: CSARDRDLTDTQYF
clone_size: NA; j_call: TRBJ2-7; v_call: TRBV6-6; d_call: TRBD2; cdr3_nt: TGTGCCAGCAGTTACGAGTCGGGGGGTGAGCAGTACTTC; cdr3_aa: CASSYESGGEQYF
clone_size: NA; j_call: TRBJ1-5; v_call: TRBV28; d_call: NA; cdr3_nt: TGTGCCAGCAGTTTTGAAAATGGGCATCAGCCCCAGCATTTT; cdr3_aa: CASSFENGHQPQHF
clone_size: many; j_call: TRBJ2-2; v_call: TRBV19; d_call: NA; cdr3_nt: TGTGCCAGTAGTATACCCGACAGCTACACCGGGGAGCTGTTTTTT; cdr3_aa: CASSIPDSYTGELFF
clone_size: NA; j_call: TRBJ2-1; v_call: TRBV7-3; d_call: TRBD2; cdr3_nt: TGTGCCAGCAGCTTCGGGGGGGGGCCCCGTAATGAGCAGTTCTTC; cdr3_aa: CASSFGGGPRNEQFF
clone_size: few; j_call: TRBJ1-2; v_call: TRBV29-1; d_call: NA; cdr3_nt: TGCAGCGTTGAAGGGACCGAGGGCTATGGCTACACCTTC; cdr3_aa: CSVEGTEGYGYTF
clone_size: NA; j_call: TRBJ1-1; v_call: TRBV11-2; d_call: TRBD1; cdr3_nt: TGTGCCAGCACCCTGGGGACAGAGAACACTGAAGCTTTCTTT; cdr3_aa: CASTLGTENTEAFF
clone_size: many; j_call: TRBJ2-7; v_call: TRBV7-2; d_call: NA; cdr3_nt: TGTGCCAGCAGTTCGACCCCCTGGTTGAGTTACGAGCAGTACTTC; cdr3_aa: CASSSTPWLSYEQYF
clone_size: few; j_call: TRBJ2-7; v_call: TRBV5-1; d_call: NA; cdr3_nt: TGCGCCAGCAGCTTGGAGGTGAAGGGGTCCTACGAGCAGTACTTC; cdr3_aa: CASSLEVKGSYEQYF
clone_size: NA; j_call: TRBJ2-1; v_call: TRBV6-6; d_call: NA; cdr3_nt: TGTGCCAGCACCGAGGTCGGGGCAAACAATGAGCAGTTCTTC; cdr3_aa: CASTEVGANNEQFF
clone_size: few; j_call: TRBJ1-4; v_call: TRBV7-9; d_call: NA; cdr3_nt: TGTGCCAGCAGCTCACTTGGAGGCCGAACTAATGAAAAACTGTTTTTT; cdr3_aa: CASSSLGGRTNEKLFF
clone_size: few; j_call: TRBJ2-5; v_call: TRBV20-1; d_call: NA; cdr3_nt: TGCAGTGCCGGGGACAGCGGGGCCTGGGGAGAGACCCAGTACTTC; cdr3_aa: CSAGDSGAWGETQYF
clone_size: few; j_call: TRBJ1-5; v_call: TRBV10-1; d_call: NA; cdr3_nt: TGCGCCAGCGGTAAGACAGGTAGCAATCAGCCCCAGCATTTT; cdr3_aa: CASGKTGSNQPQHF
clone_size: NA; j_call: TRBJ2-1; v_call: TRBV7-9; d_call: TRBD2; cdr3_nt: TGTGCCAGCACCATCAGCGGGGGGCAAAGCTCCTACAATGAGCAGTTCTTC; cdr3_aa: CASTISGGQSSYNEQFF
clone_size: NA; j_call: TRBJ1-5; v_call: TRBV28; d_call: NA; cdr3_nt: TGTGCCAGCAGTTTCTTTCTCAGGGAGGAGCAGCCCCAGCATTTT; cdr3_aa: CASSFFLREEQPQHF
clone_size: NA; j_call: TRBJ2-1; v_call: TRBV7-4; d_call: NA; cdr3_nt: TGTGCCAGCACCTTCTGGACAAATGAGCAGTTCTTC; cdr3_aa: CASTFWTNEQFF